This entry describes one TCR beta chain. This sample was included in a study of blood T cell repertoires in COVID-19. Some clones are missing from TCRdb's copy, which holds only in-frame ones; the method was immunoSEQ multiplex PCR. The sample contains 200,000 to 300,000 clones, around four fifths of which appear only once. This CDR3 is 14 amino acids long. CDR1 is MGHRA and CDR2 is YSYEKL in the germline V gene. The V end lost 0 bases, the J end lost 4 bases, and 9 bases lay between the germline ends. This clonotype originated in a woman aged 60-75 years with active or convalescent COVID-19. Sequencing was performed on peripheral blood. The chain carries TRBV4-1 and TRBJ1-2, with a possible D match to TRBD1 (5 bases). CDR3 loop: CASSQDRALYGYTF. The CDR3 DNA is TGCGCCAGCAGCCAAGACAGGGCCCTCTATGGCTACACCTTC.